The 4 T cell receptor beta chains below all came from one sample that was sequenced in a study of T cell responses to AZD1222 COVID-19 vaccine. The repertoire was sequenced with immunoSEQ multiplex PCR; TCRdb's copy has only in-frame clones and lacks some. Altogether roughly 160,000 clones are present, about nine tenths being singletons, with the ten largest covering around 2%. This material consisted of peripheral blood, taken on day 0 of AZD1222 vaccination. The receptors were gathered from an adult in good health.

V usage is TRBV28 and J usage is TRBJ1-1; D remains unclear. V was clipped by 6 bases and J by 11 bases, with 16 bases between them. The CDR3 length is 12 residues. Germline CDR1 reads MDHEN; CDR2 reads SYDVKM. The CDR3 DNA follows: TGTGCCAGCAGGCCGACAAACCCCCAGGCTTTCTTT. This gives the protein CASRPTNPQAFF. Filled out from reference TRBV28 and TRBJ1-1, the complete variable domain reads DVKVTQSSRYLVKRTGEKVFLECVQDMDHENMFWYRQDPGLGLRLIYFSYDVKMKEKGDIPEGYSVSREKKERFSLILESASTNQTSMYLCASRPTNPQAFFGQGTRLTVV.

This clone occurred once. The CDR3 nucleotides read TGTGCCAGTACGGGACAGATTCCATCCGTAGCCAAAAACATTCAGTACTTC. Translated: CASTGQIPSVAKNIQYF. The chain employs TRBV19 and TRBJ2-4; 7 bases are shared with TRBD1. Germline V lookup: CDR1 LNHDA, CDR2 SQIVND (reference sequence). The CDR3 spans 17 residues. V lost 7 bases, J lost 0 bases, and 12 bases stayed unmatched.

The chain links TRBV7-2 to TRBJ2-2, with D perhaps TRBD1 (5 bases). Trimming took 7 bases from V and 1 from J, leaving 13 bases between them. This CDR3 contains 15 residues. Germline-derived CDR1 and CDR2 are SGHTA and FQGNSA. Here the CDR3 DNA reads TGTGCCAGCAATCCGCGCAGGGTGAACACCGGGGAGCTGTTTTTT. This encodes CASNPRRVNTGELFF.

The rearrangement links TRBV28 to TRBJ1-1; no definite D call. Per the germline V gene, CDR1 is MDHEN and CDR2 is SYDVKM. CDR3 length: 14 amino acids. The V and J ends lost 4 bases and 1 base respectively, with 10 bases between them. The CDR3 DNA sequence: TGTGCCAGCAGTTCCGGTGGATCGAACACTGAAGCTTTCTTT. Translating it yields CASSSGGSNTEAFF.